The 29 T cell receptor beta chains given below trace back to one sample, sequenced in a study of cytomegalovirus exposure and HLA in healthy donors. Amplification used 60 Vbeta primers and 13 Jbeta primers. Sequencing used immunoSEQ multiplex PCR; TCRdb keeps in-frame clones, though not all of them. The sample has roughly 100,000 clones; roughly 9.1% are singletons. The specimen sequenced was PBMCs. The receptors stem from a man aged 40-50 years in good health and CMV-seropositive.

This clone was seen only a few times. The chain employs TRBV2 and TRBJ2-5, with 7 positions matching TRBD2. V lost 1 base, J lost 5 bases, and 10 bases stayed unmatched. Germline V CDR1 and CDR2: SNHLY, FYNNEI. This CDR3 contains 16 residues. CDR3 protein: CASSEELASGWETQYF. Written as DNA, the CDR3 is TGTGCCAGCAGTGAAGAGTTGGCTAGCGGTTGGGAGACCCAGTACTTC.

J is TRBJ1-1 and V is TRBV7-9, with D uncertain. This CDR3 contains 11 residues. The V and J ends lost 10 bases and 6 bases respectively, with 12 bases between them. Germline V gene lookup returns CDR1 SEHNR and CDR2 FQNEAQ (reference sequence). CDR3: CAIEARSEAFF. CDR3 nucleotide sequence: TGTGCCATTGAAGCGAGATCTGAAGCTTTCTTT.

A few counts support this clone. The V and J genes are TRBV6-5 and TRBJ2-7, with 9 positions matching TRBD1. Germline CDR1 reads MNHEY; CDR2 reads SVGAGI. This CDR3 contains 16 residues. After removal of 2 bases from V and 0 bases from J, the junction contained 5 bases not matched to a gene. CDR3 protein: CASSYPRDRDSYEQYF. CDR3 DNA sequence: TGTGCCAGCAGTTACCCTCGGGACAGGGACTCCTACGAGCAGTACTTC.

This clone was picked up a small number of times. This sequence joins TRBV10-1 and TRBJ1-1, with D possibly matching TRBD1 (5 bases). Germline V lookup: CDR1 WNHNN, CDR2 SYGVQD (reference sequence). V shed 3 bases and J shed 5 bases, with 10 bases lying between them. There are 13 residues in the CDR3. CDR3 in amino acids: CASSDFGGTEAFF. The CDR3 coding sequence is TGCGCCAGCAGTGATTTCGGGGGAACTGAAGCTTTCTTT.

This rearrangement joins TRBV6-1 to TRBJ2-7; D possibly corresponds to TRBD1 (5 bases). CDR1 is MNHNS, CDR2 SASEGT, per germline. V lost 0 bases, J lost 0 bases, and 6 bases lay in between. The CDR3 consists of 14 residues. The CDR3 bases are TGTGCCAGCAGTGAAGCAGACAGCTCCTACGAGCAGTACTTC. It specifies CASSEADSSYEQYF.

This clone was recorded a few times. CDR3 loop: CASSLFNIVGTGGADTQYF. CDR3 nucleotides: TGTGCCAGCAGTTTATTTAACATTGTGGGGACAGGGGGCGCAGATACGCAGTATTTT. The chain links TRBV27 to TRBJ2-3, with 12 bases identical to TRBD1. The CDR3 consists of 19 residues. The germline CDR1 and CDR2 sequences are MNHEY and SMNVEV (reference sequence). J gave up 4 bases and V 1 base, and 12 bases lay outside the gene matches.

CDR3 bases: TGCGCCAGCAGTCTGGGAGCTTCGACTGAAGCTTTCTTT. Amino acid sequence: CASSLGASTEAFF. The chain employs TRBV10-2 and TRBJ1-1; D remains unclear. CDR3 length: 13 residues. The germline V gene has CDR1 WSHSY and CDR2 SAAADI. Trimming stripped 5 bases from V and 5 bases from J, with 12 bases between.

The chain combines TRBV5-1 with TRBJ2-1; perhaps TRBD2 as D (6 bases). Deletions cut 7 bases from V and 6 bases from J, with 14 bases between. The CDR3 contains 13 residues. In germline, CDR1 is SGHRS, CDR2 YFSETQ. CDR3 sequence: CASRLEMGNEQFF. CDR3 bases: TGCGCCAGCCGACTAGAGATGGGCAATGAGCAGTTCTTC.

CDR3 region: CASSTTSGGGGEQFF. CDR3 in DNA: TGCGCCAGCAGCACAACTAGCGGGGGGGGAGGTGAGCAGTTCTTC. The chain combines TRBV5-1 with TRBJ2-1, with TRBD2 matching 13 bases. The length of the CDR3 is 15 residues. The trim removed 4 bases at V and 9 bases at J, leaving 7 bases unmatched. The germline gives CDR1 SGHRS, CDR2 YFSETQ.

The rearrangement links TRBV5-8 to TRBJ2-7, with 7 bases that match TRBD2. CDR1 SGHTS and CDR2 YDEGEE come from the germline V gene. Losses at the gene ends were 1 base for V and 12 bases for J; bases not matched to a gene: 7. This CDR3 has 12 amino acids. The CDR3 reads CASSLLAGETYF. For the CDR3, the DNA is TGTGCCAGCAGCTTGTTGGCGGGAGAAACGTACTTC.

This clone was seen a few times. The CDR3 reads CASSLATGMNTEAFF. The CDR3 bases are TGTGCCAGCAGCTTAGCGACGGGTATGAACACTGAAGCTTTCTTT. The chain is built from TRBV7-9 and TRBJ1-1; no definite D call. The germline V gene has CDR1 SEHNR and CDR2 FQNEAQ (reference sequence). The V end was cut by 0 bases, the J end by 0 bases, with 8 bases between. The CDR3 consists of 15 residues.

The chain is built from TRBV7-9 and TRBJ2-7, with 9 bases identical to TRBD1. This CDR3 has 14 amino acids. Germline V CDR1 and CDR2: SEHNR, FQNEAQ (reference sequence). V lost 4 bases and J lost 4; bases outside the gene matches: 5. CDR3 DNA: TGTGCCAGCAGCTACCGGGACAGGGTGTACGAGCAGTACTTC. It translates to CASSYRDRVYEQYF.

The gene calls are TRBV6-4 and TRBJ2-6; D remains unclear. Germline V gene data show CDR1 as MRHNA and CDR2 as SNTAGT. Trimming took off 5 bases at V and 0 bases at J, with 11 bases between the two ends. This CDR3 is 16 amino acids long. The CDR3 bases are TGTGCCAGCAGTCACCAGTATATCTCTGGGGCCAACGTCCTGACTTTC. This codes for CASSHQYISGANVLTF.

This clone was seen only a few times. V usage is TRBV7-9 and J usage is TRBJ2-5; D is perhaps TRBD2 (7 bases). This CDR3 region has 15 residues. The V gene lost 6 bases and the J gene lost 2 bases, with 16 bases spanning the gap. CDR1 and CDR2 (germline): SEHNR, FQNEAQ (reference sequence). The CDR3 DNA sequence: TGTGCCAGCAGGCTAGGGGGGGGAGGTCAAGAGACCCAGTACTTC. Translation gives CASRLGGGGQETQYF.

This chain links TRBV7-6 with TRBJ2-1; TRBD1 aligns across 7 bases. V shed 1 base and J 10 bases; nucleotides not matched to a gene: 16. The germline V gene encodes CDR1 SGHVS and CDR2 FNYEAQ. The CDR3 extends over 17 amino acids. The CDR3 DNA reads TGTGCCAGCAGCTTAGGGTTTGGGGAGACAGGGTTAATAGAGCAGTTCTTC. It codes for CASSLGFGETGLIEQFF.

The sample holds a few counts of this clone. CDR3 DNA: TGTGCCAGCAGCGAGGGACAGGGGTTGAGGCAGCCCCAGCATTTT. Translation gives CASSEGQGLRQPQHF. The chain links TRBV7-9 to TRBJ1-5, with 10 bases that match TRBD1. This CDR3 comprises 15 residues. The junction had 8 bases not matched to a gene; V was cut back by 5 bases and J by 7 bases. Germline CDR1 and CDR2: SEHNR and FQNEAQ (reference sequence).

This clone came up a few times. This chain joins TRBV27 and TRBJ1-5; D is possibly TRBD1 (5 bases). Per germline, CDR1 MNHEY and CDR2 SMNVEV (reference sequence). Trimming left V 5 bases short and J 1 base short, with 15 bases between. There are 16 residues in the CDR3. CDR3 nucleotide sequence: TGTGCCAGCAGTGGGGCCGGTAAGCGAAGCAATCAGCCCCAGCATTTT. Translated, it gives CASSGAGKRSNQPQHF.

A few counts support this clone. The DNA for the CDR3 is TGTGCCAGCAGATTTGACTACCGAGTCTCCTACGAGCAGTACTTC. Translation: CASRFDYRVSYEQYF. The V and J genes are TRBV6-5 and TRBJ2-7; possibly TRBD2 for D (5 bases). The germline V gene has CDR1 MNHEY and CDR2 SVGAGI. The V end was cut by 6 bases, the J end by 0 bases, with 15 bases between. This CDR3 spans 15 amino acids.

This chain links TRBV11-3 with TRBJ2-7; 7 nucleotides line up with TRBD1. The CDR3 extends over 15 amino acids. The V segment lost 2 bases and the J segment 7 bases; nucleotides outside the gene matches: 11. CDR1 and CDR2 (germline): SGHNT, YENEEA. The CDR3 DNA follows: TGTGCCAGCAGCTTAACGAGACAGGGTCGGAGAGAGCAGTACTTC. Its protein product is CASSLTRQGRREQYF.

This clone showed up just a few times. The rearrangement joins TRBV5-1 to TRBJ2-7, with 7 positions matching TRBD2. The CDR3 length is 15 residues. Germline assignment: CDR1 SGHRS and CDR2 YFSETQ. The ends lost 3 bases at V and 2 bases at J; junction bases unmatched: 8. The DNA for the CDR3 is TGCGCCAGCAGCTCCTCCGGGACTATCGCCTACGAGCAGTACTTC. It encodes CASSSSGTIAYEQYF. Full variable domain (missing parts from reference TRBV5-1 and TRBJ2-7): KAGVTQTPRYLIKTRGQQVTLSCSPISGHRSVSWYQQTPGQGLQFLFEYFSETQRNKGNFPGRFSGRQFSNSRSEMNVSTLELGDSALYLCASSSSGTIAYEQYFGPGTRLTVT.

V and J are TRBV5-4 and TRBJ1-1; D remains ambiguous. The ends were cut back, 3 bases at V and 4 bases at J, with 16 bases in the middle. Per germline, CDR1 SGHNT and CDR2 YYREEE (reference sequence). The CDR3 is made up of 15 amino acids. The CDR3 bases are TGTGCCAGCAGCTCACCCGGGGTTCGGAGCACTGAAGCTTTCTTT. Translated: CASSSPGVRSTEAFF.

The chain recombines TRBV5-1 with TRBJ1-1; D is unclear. The germline gives CDR1 SGHRS, CDR2 YFSETQ. The germline V and J ends were trimmed by 0 bases and 4 bases, with 16 bases remaining between them. There are 16 residues in the CDR3. The CDR3 DNA reads TGCGCCAGCAGCTTGGATTTCGGGCTCGGGGTCACTGAAGCTTTCTTT. Translated, it gives CASSLDFGLGVTEAFF.

V and J are TRBV13 and TRBJ2-7; D is perhaps TRBD2 (6 bases). With 6 bases removed from V and 4 bases from J, the gap between germline ends came to 22 bases. CDR1 is PRHDT, CDR2 FYEKMQ, per germline (reference sequence). The CDR3 covers 16 residues. The CDR3: CASRRSLASGGYEQYF. For the CDR3, the DNA is TGTGCCAGCAGGAGAAGCCTAGCGAGCGGAGGATACGAGCAGTACTTC.

The CDR3 bases are TGTGCCAGCAGCCCGGACAGGTCGGGTGGAGCTTTCTTT. It translates to CASSPDRSGGAFF. The V call is TRBV2, the J call TRBJ1-1, with TRBD1 identical over 7 bases. Germline V gene sequence: CDR1 SNHLY, CDR2 FYNNEI. Germline trimming cut 6 bases from V and 10 bases from J; bases unmatched to any gene: 11. The CDR3 runs 13 residues.

This clone was observed a handful of times. This chain connects TRBV6-6 to TRBJ2-7, with 9 bases lining up with TRBD1. The V gene end was trimmed by 4 bases and the J gene end by 4 bases; junction bases not matched to a gene: 5. This CDR3 region has 14 residues. CDR1 and CDR2 (germline): MNHNY, SVGAGI (reference sequence). The CDR3 region has the DNA TGTGCCAGCAGTTCCGGGGGACAGGGTTACGAGCAGTACTTC. Its protein is CASSSGGQGYEQYF.

This clone has more than one count but fewer than ten. J is TRBJ2-7 and V is TRBV28; the match to TRBD2 covers 9 bases. The germline CDR1 and CDR2 sequences are MDHEN and SYDVKM. V dropped 6 bases and J dropped 3; count of bases not matched to a gene: 15. This CDR3 comprises 17 residues. The CDR3 loop reads CASRRVPTTSGRYEQYF. DNA of the CDR3: TGTGCCAGCAGACGCGTCCCCACGACTAGCGGTCGCTACGAGCAGTACTTC.

The V gene is TRBV11-3, the J gene TRBJ1-1, with a weak D call TRBD1 (6 bases). Trimming pared 2 bases from V and 4 bases from J, leaving 11 bases between. The germline V gene has CDR1 SGHNT and CDR2 YENEEA. The CDR3 covers 14 residues. DNA for the CDR3: TGTGCCAGCAGCTTATCAGGGGATGTCACTGAAGCTTTCTTT. Translated: CASSLSGDVTEAFF.

This clone has only a few counts. Here the CDR3 DNA reads TGTGCCAGCAGTGAGTGGGGGACAGAGAGATGGGACACTGAAGCTTTCTTT. This codes for CASSEWGTERWDTEAFF. The V call is TRBV2, the J call TRBJ1-1; 7 bases are a match to TRBD1. This CDR3 has 17 amino acids. V lost 3 bases, J lost 3 bases, and 13 bases stayed unmatched. Germline V CDR1 and CDR2: SNHLY, FYNNEI.

This clone has a handful of counts. CDR3 amino acids: CASSLRGVSSYEQYF. In nucleotides, the CDR3 is TGTGCCAGCAGTTTACGGGGGGTCTCCTCCTACGAGCAGTACTTC. The rearrangement joins TRBV28 to TRBJ2-7; 7 bases map to TRBD2. Germline V gene sequence: CDR1 MDHEN, CDR2 SYDVKM. The CDR3 sequence is 15 residues long. V dropped 2 bases and J dropped 0; count of bases not matched to a gene: 4. Using reference TRBV28 and TRBJ2-7 for the parts outside the CDR3, the full variable domain is DVKVTQSSRYLVKRTGEKVFLECVQDMDHENMFWYRQDPGLGLRLIYFSYDVKMKEKGDIPEGYSVSREKKERFSLILESASTNQTSMYLCASSLRGVSSYEQYFGPGTRLTVT.